The present TCR beta chain was sequenced within a study of monozygotic twins with inflammatory bowel disease. Regarding the study as a whole: Reduced clonotype sharing with other individuals was observed in IBD patients relative to healthy twins, especially with disease activity.

CDR1 is SNHLY, CDR2 FYNNEI, per germline. The CDR3 has 11 residues. A word on this clonotype: Its specificity is unknown.

UMIs incorporating a 6-nucleotide sample barcode were appended by means of template switching. After re-calling the 5' RACE reads, TCRdb lists one entry per CDR3 protein, DNA absent. This sample's table reports some 300,000 distinct CDR3 sequences. The chain combines TRBV2 with TRBJ2-3. Sample: blood. The receptor comes from a human donor with ulcerative colitis or Crohn's disease, or a healthy co-twin of an affected twin (not recorded which). CDR3 residues: CASIVKDTQYF.